These 3 T cell receptor beta chains originate from one sample sequenced in a study of graft-versus-host responses after intestinal transplantation. Libraries were prepared by immunoSEQ multiplex PCR; TCRdb keeps only in-frame clonotypes and omits some of them. The table records about 9,200 clones, around nine tenths of them present only once. Sequencing was performed on PBMCs, taken roughly 44 days after intestinal transplant. These TCRs come from a human patient who received an intestinal transplant, so some T cells may come from the graft donor.

This sequence joins TRBV6-6 and TRBJ2-7; 8 nucleotides line up with TRBD2. J lost 1 base, V lost 7 bases, and 3 bases had no gene match. CDR3 length: 13 residues. Looked up from germline, CDR1 is MNHNY and CDR2 is SVGAGI (reference sequence). CDR3 in amino acids: CASTGGGSYEQYF. CDR3 bases: TGTGCCAGCACCGGCGGGGGGTCCTACGAGCAGTACTTC.

The chain uses TRBV7-3 and TRBJ2-7, with 8 bases identical to TRBD1. The J segment lost 5 bases and the V segment lost 3 bases, leaving 3 bases of the junction unmatched. Germline V gives CDR1 SGHTA, CDR2 FQGTGA. The CDR3 runs 13 residues. The CDR3 here is CASSFGQGDEQYF. The CDR3 DNA follows: TGTGCCAGCAGCTTTGGACAGGGAGACGAGCAGTACTTC. The full variable domain, rest sourced from reference TRBV7-3 and TRBJ2-7, is GAGVSQTPSNKVTEKGKYVELRCDPISGHTALYWYRQSLGQGPEFLIYFQGTGAADDSGLPNDRFFAVRPEGSVSTLKIQRTERGDSAVYLCASSFGQGDEQYFGPGTRLTVT.

The chain joins TRBV7-6 to TRBJ1-3; D is undetermined. CDR3 length: 12 amino acids. Trimming took 5 bases from V and 0 from J, leaving 2 bases between them. Germline CDR1 reads SGHVS; CDR2 reads FNYEAQ. The CDR3 sequence: CASSLSGNTIYF. DNA of the CDR3: TGTGCCAGCAGCCTCTCTGGAAACACCATATATTTT.